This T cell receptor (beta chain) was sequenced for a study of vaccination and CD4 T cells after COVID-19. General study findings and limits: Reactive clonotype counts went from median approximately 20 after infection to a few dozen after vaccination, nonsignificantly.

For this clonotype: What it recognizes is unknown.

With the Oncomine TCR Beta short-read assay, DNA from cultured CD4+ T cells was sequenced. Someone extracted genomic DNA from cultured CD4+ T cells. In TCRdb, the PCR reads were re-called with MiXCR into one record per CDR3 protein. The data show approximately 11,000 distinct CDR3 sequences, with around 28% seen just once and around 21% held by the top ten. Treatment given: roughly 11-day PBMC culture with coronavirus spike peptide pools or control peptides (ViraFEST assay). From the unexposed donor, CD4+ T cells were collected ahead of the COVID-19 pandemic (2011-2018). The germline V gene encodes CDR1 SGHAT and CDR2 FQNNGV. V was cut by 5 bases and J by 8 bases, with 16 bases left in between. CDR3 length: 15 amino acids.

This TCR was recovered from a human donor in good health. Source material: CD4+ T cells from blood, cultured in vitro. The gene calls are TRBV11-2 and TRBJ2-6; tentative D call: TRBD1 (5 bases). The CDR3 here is CASSLGQTDPNVLTF. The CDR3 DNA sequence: TGTGCCAGCAGCCTGGGGCAGACCGACCCCAACGTCCTGACTTTC.